This T cell receptor (beta chain) was observed in a study of PD-L1 blockade in urothelial cancer. Study background: The researchers analyzed blood 3 weeks (second dose) and 6 weeks after treatment start. The study recovered a median of about 140,000 T cells per blood sample. Broader study findings: By 3 weeks, tumor-associated blood clones had expanded more in durable-benefit patients.

V lost 3 bases and J lost 2; bases outside the gene matches: 11. The germline gives CDR1 SEHNR, CDR2 FQNEAQ (reference sequence). The CDR3 is made up of 17 amino acids. The method was immunoSEQ multiplex PCR; TCRdb's version includes in-frame clones alone and lacks a portion of them. The sample lists tens of thousands of clones; 80% were seen once. Remarks on this clone: Its antigen remains unidentified.

Pretreatment and on-treatment blood mononuclear cell samples were taken, totaling between 1 and 8 time points per patient. The genes are TRBV7-9 and TRBJ2-3; 7 bases are shared with TRBD2. The sequences come from PBMCs, collected around atezolizumab (anti-PD-L1) treatment. The source is a man aged 50 or older with urothelial cancer. CDR3 in amino acids: CASSFFLAGTLTDTQYF. The CDR3 bases are TGTGCCAGCAGCTTCTTCTTAGCGGGTACCCTCACAGATACGCAGTATTTT.